This TCR beta chain was identified in a study of CD8 T cells in ankylosing spondylitis. Trimming cost V 3 bases and J 0 bases; bases outside gene matches: 13. Germline CDR1 DFQATT, CDR2 SNEGSKA (reference sequence). The CDR3 consists of 20 residues. TCRdb called the 5' RACE reads again in MiXCR, with one record for every CDR3 protein. The table records approximately 250,000 distinct CDR3 sequences, approximately 7.6% of them present only once. The table lists this clonotype with many counts. The antigen is undetermined. Study findings and constraints: Disease-linked clones proved CD8+ and comparatively uncommon in peripheral blood. What appeared characteristic of ankylosing spondylitis blood was a TCR beta motif of several highly homologous variants.

Source material: blood, either unsorted or a sorted T cell fraction (not recorded which). This sequence was found in a female donor with ankylosing spondylitis or in good health (not recorded which). V usage is TRBV20-1 and J usage is TRBJ2-1, with TRBD2 identical over 14 bases. CDR3 bases: TGCAGTGCTAGTTCTCTGGGACTAGCGGGAGTGCCGAGCTCCTACAATGAGCAGTTCTTC. This gives the protein CSASSLGLAGVPSSYNEQFF.